The subject of this entry is one TCR beta chain. The CDR3 runs 13 residues. The germline CDR1 and CDR2 sequences are SGHAT and FQNNGV. Trimming at V came to 0 bases and at J to 16 bases, leaving 3 bases not matched to a gene. The template was RNA from unsorted bulk tissue. Distant lung tissue was collected more than 3 cm away from the tumor edge. The sample originates from a study of tumor and adjacent non-tumor tissue in lung cancer. Three rounds of nested PCR, following a modified ARM-PCR protocol, produced the TCRbeta library. MiXCR was run by TCRdb on the multiplex PCR reads, yielding one entry per CDR3 protein. This table holds fewer than 100,000 distinct CDR3 sequences, about 77% found once.

What was sequenced was distant non-tumor lung tissue. The chain links TRBV11-2 to TRBJ2-1; 13 bases line up with TRBD2. The clonotype was recovered from a woman aged 45 to 65 with non-small cell lung cancer. Here the CDR3 DNA reads TGTGCCAGCAGCTTAGAGACTAGCGGGGGGCATTTCTTC. This sequence encodes CASSLETSGGHFF.